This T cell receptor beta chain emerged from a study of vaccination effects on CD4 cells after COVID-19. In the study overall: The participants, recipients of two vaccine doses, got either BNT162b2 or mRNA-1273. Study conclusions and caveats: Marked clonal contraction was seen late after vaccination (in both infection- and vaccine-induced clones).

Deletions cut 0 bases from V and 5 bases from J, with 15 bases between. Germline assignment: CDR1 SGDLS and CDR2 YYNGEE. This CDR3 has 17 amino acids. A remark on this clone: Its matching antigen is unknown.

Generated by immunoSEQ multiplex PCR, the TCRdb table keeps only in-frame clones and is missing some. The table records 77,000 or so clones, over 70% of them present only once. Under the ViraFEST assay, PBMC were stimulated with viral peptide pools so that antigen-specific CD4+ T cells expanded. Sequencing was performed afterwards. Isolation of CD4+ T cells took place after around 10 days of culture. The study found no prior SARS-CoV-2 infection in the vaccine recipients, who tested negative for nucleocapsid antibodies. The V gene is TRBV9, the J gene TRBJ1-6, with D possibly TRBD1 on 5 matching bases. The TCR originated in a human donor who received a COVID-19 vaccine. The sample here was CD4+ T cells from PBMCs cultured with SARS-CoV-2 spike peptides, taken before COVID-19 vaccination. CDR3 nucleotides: TGTGCCAGCAGCGTAGGGTCCGGGACGGGAAATAATTCACCCCTCCACTTT. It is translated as CASSVGSGTGNNSPLHF.